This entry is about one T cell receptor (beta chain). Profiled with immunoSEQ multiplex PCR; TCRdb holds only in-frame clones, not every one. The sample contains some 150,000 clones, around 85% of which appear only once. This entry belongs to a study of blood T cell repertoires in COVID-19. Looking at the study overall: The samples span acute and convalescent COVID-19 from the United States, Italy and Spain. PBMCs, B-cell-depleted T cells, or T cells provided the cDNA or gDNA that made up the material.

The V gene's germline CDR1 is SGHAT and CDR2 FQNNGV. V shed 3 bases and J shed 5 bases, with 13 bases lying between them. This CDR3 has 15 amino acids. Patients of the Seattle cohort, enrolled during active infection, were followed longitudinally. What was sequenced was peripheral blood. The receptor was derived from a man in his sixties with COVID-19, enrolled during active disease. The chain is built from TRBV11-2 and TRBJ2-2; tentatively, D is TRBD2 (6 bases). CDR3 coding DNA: TGTGCCAGCAGCTTGGGGGGAGTGGGGACCGGGGAGCTGTTTTTT. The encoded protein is CASSLGGVGTGELFF.